The rows below give T cell receptor beta chains drawn from one sample of a study of T cell changes during pregnancy in multiple sclerosis. Clones were sequenced by immunoSEQ multiplex PCR, and TCRdb holds only the in-frame ones, with some missing. The sample records around 96,000 clones, around 93% being singletons. The sequencing used peripheral blood, collected in the first trimester of pregnancy. These receptors came from a female donor with multiple sclerosis, enrolled in a pregnancy study. Each CDR3 is given with its conserved first and last residue. The D gene is left open where the match is weak. Clone size is not always given. Where it is, it says once, few, many or a class for expanded clones.

TRBV5-1,NA,TRBJ2-1,TRBD2,CASSLDVLAGGNEQFF,TGCGCCAGCAGCTTGGATGTCCTAGCGGGGGGAAATGAGCAGTTCTTC
TRBV7-2,once,TRBJ1-4,NA,CASSLRVREKLFF,TGTGCCAGCAGCTTACGCGTTCGTGAAAAACTGTTTTTT
TRBV7-6,NA,TRBJ2-7,TRBD1,CASSLPGGDPYEQYF,TGTGCCAGCAGCTTACCAGGGGGCGACCCTTACGAGCAGTACTTC
TRBV4-1,NA,TRBJ2-1,NA,CASSQEREEQFF,TGCGCCAGCAGCCAAGAGAGGGAAGAGCAGTTCTTC
TRBV6-6,NA,TRBJ1-4,NA,CASNLWVREKLFF,TGTGCCAGCAACCTGTGGGTGAGGGAAAAACTGTTTTTT
TRBV9,once,TRBJ1-5,NA,CASSGAGGQPQHF,TGTGCCAGCAGCGGGGCCGGGGGACAGCCCCAGCATTTT
TRBV7-3,NA,TRBJ2-3,NA,CASSFPGGPRAVTQYF,TGTGCCAGCAGCTTCCCCGGCGGCCCGCGGGCAGTTACGCAGTATTTT
TRBV18,NA,TRBJ1-1,NA,CASSFRPPEGTEAFF,TGTGCCAGCTCATTCCGACCTCCTGAGGGCACTGAAGCTTTCTTT
TRBV18,few,TRBJ1-6,NA,CASSLDGGGSYNSPLHF,TGTGCCAGCTCCCTTGACGGGGGAGGGTCCTATAATTCACCCCTCCACTTT
TRBV13,NA,TRBJ1-2,TRBD1,CASSLYGRGQKGYTF,TGTGCCAGCAGCTTATACGGCAGGGGGCAGAAGGGCTACACCTTC
TRBV7-3,NA,TRBJ2-7,TRBD1,CASSPRGQGSEQYF,TGTGCCAGCAGCCCCCGCGGACAGGGCTCCGAGCAGTACTTC
TRBV2,NA,TRBJ1-2,NA,CASSNPGGGYTF,TGTGCCAGCAGTAATCCCGGGGGGGGCTACACCTTC
TRBV2,NA,TRBJ2-5,NA,CASSEKSGVETQYF,TGTGCCAGCAGTGAAAAGTCGGGGGTAGAGACCCAGTACTTC
TRBV2,NA,TRBJ2-5,NA,CASSGGGQETQYF,TGTGCCAGCAGCGGGGGTGGCCAAGAGACCCAGTACTTC
TRBV5-1,NA,TRBJ1-4,TRBD1,CASSFDRVEEKLFF,TGCGCCAGCAGCTTTGACAGGGTTGAGGAAAAACTGTTTTTT
TRBV7-3,NA,TRBJ2-3,TRBD2,CASSSGTSGMGDTQYF,TGTGCCAGCAGCTCGGGGACTAGCGGGATGGGAGATACGCAGTATTTT
TRBV6-1,NA,TRBJ1-1,NA,CASSEGGGNTEAFF,TGTGCCAGCAGTGAAGGGGGGGGGAACACTGAAGCTTTCTTT
TRBV4-1,NA,TRBJ2-2,TRBD2,CASSRTSGGLIAGELFF,TGCGCCAGCAGCCGAACTAGCGGGGGACTAATCGCCGGGGAGCTGTTTTTT
TRBV6-1,NA,TRBJ1-2,NA,CASSQGLFDGYTF,TGTGCCAGCAGTCAGGGCCTCTTCGATGGCTACACCTTC
TRBV2,once,TRBJ1-4,TRBD1,CASSEPTGGSTNEKLFF,TGTGCCAGCAGTGAACCAACAGGGGGCTCAACTAATGAAAAACTGTTTTTT
TRBV6-1,NA,TRBJ2-1,TRBD2,CASTGGAGGYNEQFF,TGTGCCAGCACCGGGGGGGCGGGGGGCTACAATGAGCAGTTCTTC
TRBV11-2,once,TRBJ2-7,NA,CASSRETGKTYEQYF,TGTGCCAGCAGCCGGGAGACAGGGAAGACCTACGAGCAGTACTTC
TRBV19,NA,TRBJ1-2,NA,CASSIGGTFGYTF,TGTGCCAGTAGTATAGGAGGGACATTTGGCTACACCTTC
TRBV5-1,NA,TRBJ1-5,NA,CASSSGEGSNQPQHF,TGCGCCAGCAGTTCGGGGGAAGGTAGCAATCAGCCCCAGCATTTT